This T cell receptor (beta chain) was obtained from a study of T-cell memory formation after mild COVID-19. Whole-study results and caveats: Cross-reactive memory appears to have joined, as suggested by some responding clones showing up in pre-infection memory.

5'RACE primed from the constant segment yielded TCR alpha and TCR beta cDNA libraries bearing sample barcodes and UMIs. TCRdb recomputed calls from the 5' RACE reads with MiXCR, one row per CDR3 protein. In the table there are 250,000 or so distinct CDR3 sequences, 18% of which are singletons. Worth noting for this clonotype: The antigen is undetermined.

The CDR3 sequence is 12 residues long. Deletions cut 8 bases from V and 3 bases from J, with 11 bases between. Germline CDR1 reads SGHRS; CDR2 reads YFSETQ. What was sequenced was PBMCs or a T cell subset sorted from them (not recorded which). The receptor comes from a man younger than 35 who had mild COVID-19 (a few samples of this study predate the infection). Cell type and time point are not known. The chain combines TRBV5-1 with TRBJ2-5; TRBD2 might be the D (6 bases). The DNA of the CDR3 is TGCGCCAGTGGGCGGGGAGAAGAGACCCAGTACTTC. Amino acids: CASGRGEETQYF.